This TCR beta chain was identified during a study of shared clonotypes between healthy human individuals. The split of CD4+ cells yielded CD45RA+ naive and CD45RA-negative memory subsets. Only in-frame clones appear in the TCRdb table, and some are missing; sequencing was by immunoSEQ multiplex PCR. The sample holds over a million clones, around 74% seen once. The germline CDR1 and CDR2 sequences are SGHTA and FQGNSA. The CDR3 consists of 15 residues. Trimming left V 5 bases short and J 4 bases short, with 15 bases between. This chain connects TRBV7-2 to TRBJ1-5, with a weak D call TRBD1 (5 bases). Sample: memory CD4+ T cells sorted from blood. Subset given: CD45RA-negative fraction. This clonotype originated in a man aged 18 to 29 in good health. The chain's CDR3 is CASSRSGGKNQPQHF. CDR3 bases: TGTGCCAGCAGCCGATCGGGGGGAAAGAATCAGCCCCAGCATTTT.